This T cell receptor (beta chain) was captured by sequencing in a study of blood T cell repertoires in COVID-19. Study-wide background: Samples of COVID-19 (acute and convalescent) were obtained from the United States, Italy and Spain.

Assay: immunoSEQ multiplex PCR; the TCRdb copy retains only in-frame clones and omits some. The table lists roughly 80,000 clones, approximately 88% of them singletons. V lost 2 bases to trimming and J lost 3 bases; unmatched junction nucleotides: 11. The length of the CDR3 is 16 residues. Germline CDR1 reads SGHRS; CDR2 reads YFSETQ. The material sequenced was peripheral blood. This TCR came from a man aged 50 or older with active COVID-19. This rearrangement joins TRBV5-1 to TRBJ2-7, with 7 bases that match TRBD2. The CDR3 DNA reads as TGCGCCAGCAGCTTATGGGGCGGGAGCGGCCACTACGAGCAGTACTTC. It yields the protein CASSLWGGSGHYEQYF.